This T cell receptor (beta chain) was captured in a study of blood T cell repertoires in COVID-19. Overall study: The United States, Italy and Spain provided the acute and convalescent COVID-19 samples. T cells, B-cell-depleted T cells, or PBMCs supplied cDNA or gDNA.

Methods used by the authors: The assay estimated nucleated cells by amplifying reference gene primers. Sequencing used immunoSEQ multiplex PCR; TCRdb keeps in-frame clones, though not all of them. Clonal size and the V and J genes are those of that table, whereas D and trimming came from the DNA. The sample records about 170,000 clones, 88% being singletons. The CDR3 consists of 15 residues. Germline V gene lookup returns CDR1 LNHDA and CDR2 SQIVND (reference sequence). Trimming at V came to 10 bases and at J to 5 bases, leaving 11 bases not matched to a gene. This receptor was identified in a man between 50 and 59 years old who had recovered from COVID-19. Sequencing was done on a sample of peripheral blood. This chain joins TRBV19 and TRBJ1-6; 7 nucleotides line up with TRBD1. The CDR3 DNA sequence: TGTGCCACCCGAAATACAGGGACAGATAATTCACCCCTCCACTTT. Translated: CATRNTGTDNSPLHF.